The 32 T cell receptor beta chains presented below share a single source sample, sequenced in a study of CD8 T cells in ankylosing spondylitis. Each CDR3 protein is one row after TCRdb ran MiXCR on the 5' RACE reads. The sample has about 240,000 distinct CDR3 sequences; 8.6% are singletons. What was sequenced was blood, either unsorted or a sorted T cell fraction (not recorded which). The receptor source for this set is a male donor with ankylosing spondylitis or in good health (not recorded which).

The table lists this clonotype with a few counts. CDR3 DNA: TGTGCCAGCAGCAGACAAACAGCCGCCCGGGCGAATGAGCAGTTCTTC. Translating it yields CASSRQTAARANEQFF. V and J are TRBV7-2 and TRBJ2-1; no firm D call. The CDR3 is 16 amino acids. From germline, CDR1 is SGHTA and CDR2 FQGNSA. V was clipped by 5 bases and J by 7 bases, with 21 bases between them. The entire variable domain, with the rest obtained from reference TRBV7-2 and TRBJ2-1, is as follows: GAGVSQSPSNKVTEKGKDVELRCDPISGHTALYWYRQSLGQGLEFLIYFQGNSAPDKSGLPSDRFSAERTGGSVSTLTIQRTQQEDSAVYLCASSRQTAARANEQFFGPGTRLTVL.

This clonotype was counted many times. The chain links TRBV5-6 to TRBJ1-1; D unresolved. Germline CDR1 reads SGHDT; CDR2 reads YYEEEE. This CDR3 is 13 amino acids long. The ends were cut back, 4 bases at V and 3 bases at J, with 10 bases in the middle. CDR3 nucleotide sequence: TGTGCCAGCAGCCAAAACCGGGACACTGAAGCTTTCTTT. Protein sequence: CASSQNRDTEAFF.

The sample holds many counts of this clonotype. The CDR3 DNA sequence: TGTGCCAGCAGCCAAGGGACTAGCGTGGGAGAGACCCAGTACTTC. Amino acids: CASSQGTSVGETQYF. V gene TRBV3-1 combines with J gene TRBJ2-5; 9 bases align to TRBD2. J gave up 4 bases and V 1 base, and 4 bases lay outside the gene matches. CDR1 LGHDT and CDR2 YNNKEL come from the germline V gene (reference sequence). The CDR3 spans 15 residues.

This clonotype showed up many times. The chain combines TRBV20-1 with TRBJ1-5, with D possibly being TRBD1 (5 bases). The ends were cut back, 5 bases at V and 0 bases at J, with 11 bases in the middle. Germline V CDR1 and CDR2: DFQATT, SNEGSKA (reference sequence). The CDR3 runs to 14 residues. The CDR3 here is CSALGGHSNQPQHF. As DNA, the CDR3 is TGCAGTGCTCTGGGCGGACATAGCAATCAGCCCCAGCATTTT.

This clonotype has a handful of counts. V usage is TRBV14 and J usage is TRBJ2-7, with 10 bases fitting TRBD1. The CDR3 runs 16 residues. The junction had 8 bases not matched to a gene; V was cut back by 4 bases and J by 2 bases. From germline, CDR1 is SGHDN and CDR2 FVKESK. The CDR3 region is CASSLLPGQGTYEQYF. The CDR3 nucleotides read TGTGCCAGCAGCCTCCTCCCGGGACAGGGGACCTACGAGCAGTACTTC.

The chain recombines TRBV7-2 with TRBJ2-1; a possible D gene is TRBD1 (5 bases). V was cut by 2 bases and J by 10 bases, with 12 bases left in between. Germline V gene data show CDR1 as SGHTA and CDR2 as FQGNSA. The CDR3 is 13 amino acids. CDR3 sequence: CASSLRTPGEQFF. Here the CDR3 DNA reads TGTGCCAGCAGCTTACGGACGCCAGGGGAGCAGTTCTTC.

The sample holds many counts of this clonotype. The genes are TRBV20-1 and TRBJ2-1, with 8 bases identical to TRBD2. The germline gives CDR1 DFQATT, CDR2 SNEGSKA (reference sequence). With V trimmed by 1 base and J by 2 bases, 4 bases remained unmatched. This CDR3 comprises 15 residues. CDR3 DNA sequence: TGCAGTGCTAGAGGAGTAGCGGGGACCTACAATGAGCAGTTCTTC. This gives the protein CSARGVAGTYNEQFF.

This clonotype appeared many times. This may be a read error: a much more frequent sequence differs by one nucleotide. This chain uses TRBV7-9 with TRBJ2-7; D is ambiguous. The CDR3 extends over 12 amino acids. CDR1 and CDR2 (germline): SEHNR, FQNEAQ (reference sequence). With 3 bases removed from V and 0 bases from J, the gap between germline ends came to 3 bases. The CDR3 DNA reads as TGTGCCAGCAGCTTTGTCTCCTACGAGCAGTACTTC. This encodes CASSFVSYEQYF.

As concerns this clonotype: The germline gene is not matched at one end of the junction; a read error may be the cause. The rearrangement links TRBV30 to TRBJ1-2, with TRBD1 as a possible D gene (6 bases). The CDR3 totals 15 residues. Germline assignment: CDR1 GTSNPN and CDR2 SVGIG (reference sequence). The CDR3 nucleotides are TGTGCCTGGTGTGTACAGCGGGGGCCTGGCTATGGCTACACCTTC. Amino acid sequence: CAWCVQRGPGYGYTF.

This clonotype was observed at least ten times. The junction and the germline gene differ at one end; a read error may be behind it. The chain is built from TRBV7-2 and TRBJ2-1; maybe TRBD2 (5 bases). CDR3 length: 13 residues. Germline V gene sequence: CDR1 SGHTA, CDR2 FQGNSA. DNA of the CDR3: TGTGCCAGCAGCGTAGCGAACGACAATGAGCAGTTCTTC. This encodes CASSVANDNEQFF.

V is TRBV5-6 and J is TRBJ2-7; a weak D match, TRBD2 (5 bases). The CDR3 sequence is 14 residues long. Trimming pared 0 bases from V and 0 bases from J, leaving 7 bases between. Germline CDR1 is SGHDT and CDR2 is YYEEEE. The CDR3 region has the DNA TGTGCCAGCAGCTTGGAGCGGCACTCCTACGAGCAGTACTTC. This encodes CASSLERHSYEQYF.

The rearrangement links TRBV5-1 to TRBJ2-7; the D gene is possibly TRBD1 (5 bases). The CDR3 runs to 14 residues. Germline V CDR1 and CDR2: SGHRS, YFSETQ. The germline V and J ends were trimmed by 0 bases and 5 bases, with 12 bases remaining between them. The CDR3, as DNA: TGCGCCAGCAGCTTGGAAACTCCCAGGGACGAGCAGTACTTC. This encodes CASSLETPRDEQYF.

The chain couples TRBV20-1 to TRBJ1-5, with D possibly matching TRBD1 (5 bases). Trimming took off 6 bases at V and 7 bases at J, with 16 bases between the two ends. In germline, CDR1 is DFQATT, CDR2 SNEGSKA (reference sequence). This CDR3 has 13 residues. The CDR3 loop is CSARGSLDQPQHF. CDR3 nucleotide sequence: TGCAGTGCGCGGGGGTCCCTTGACCAGCCCCAGCATTTT.

The gene calls are TRBV7-9 and TRBJ1-1; 7 bases map to TRBD1. Germline V gene sequence: CDR1 SEHNR, CDR2 FQNEAQ (reference sequence). After removal of 5 bases from V and 4 bases from J, the junction contained 7 bases not matched to a gene. This CDR3 comprises 14 residues. The CDR3 loop reads CASSKFTGATEAFF. The CDR3 bases are TGTGCCAGCAGCAAATTTACAGGGGCCACTGAAGCTTTCTTT.

This clonotype has more than one count but fewer than ten. The chain links TRBV29-1 to TRBJ2-7; D tentatively fits TRBD1 or TRBD2 (5 bases each). The CDR3 sequence is 15 residues long. The germline V gene encodes CDR1 SQVTM and CDR2 ANQGSEA. Deletions cut 4 bases from V and 2 bases from J, with 18 bases between. CDR3 protein: CSVVTRDRLPYEQYF. CDR3 sequence (DNA): TGCAGCGTTGTGACCCGGGACCGTCTCCCCTACGAGCAGTACTTC.

This clonotype was seen ten or more times. This chain links TRBV20-1 with TRBJ2-5, with D uncertain. Trimming removed 0 bases from V and 0 bases from J, with 11 bases in between. CDR3 length equals 15 residues. Germline V gives CDR1 DFQATT, CDR2 SNEGSKA (reference sequence). CDR3 sequence: CSARDGSANQETQYF. The CDR3 DNA is TGCAGTGCTAGAGATGGAAGTGCGAACCAAGAGACCCAGTACTTC.

In this sample, this clonotype turned up many times. The rearrangement uses TRBV7-2 and TRBJ2-1, with D hard to call. Per germline, CDR1 SGHTA and CDR2 FQGNSA. Trimming shortened V by 5 bases and J by 6 bases, and 14 bases separated the two germline ends. This CDR3 is 14 amino acids long. The CDR3 DNA follows: TGTGCCAGCAGCACCTCCAACGCCCTCAATGAGCAGTTCTTC. As protein: CASSTSNALNEQFF.

This clonotype has more than one count but fewer than ten. The V and J genes are TRBV28 and TRBJ2-5, with a weak D call TRBD2 (7 bases). The CDR3 sequence is 13 residues long. CDR1 is MDHEN and CDR2 is SYDVKM in the germline V gene. V was shortened by 7 bases and J by 5 bases, with 14 bases between the two germline ends. CDR3 region: CASINGGRETQYF. CDR3 DNA sequence: TGTGCCAGCATCAACGGGGGGCGTGAGACCCAGTACTTC.

This clonotype has ten or more counts. V usage is TRBV12-3 or TRBV12-4 and J usage is TRBJ1-1; 8 bases line up with TRBD1. Trimming at V came to 7 bases and at J to 1 base, leaving 5 bases not matched to a gene. CDR3 length: 14 amino acids. CDR3 DNA sequence: TGTGCCAGCATTAAGGGGACAGGGAACACTGAAGCTTTCTTT. This gives the protein CASIKGTGNTEAFF.

The sample holds many counts of this clonotype. The chain employs TRBV5-1 and TRBJ2-7, with 8 bases matching TRBD2. In germline, CDR1 is SGHRS, CDR2 YFSETQ. V lost 3 bases and J lost 6; bases outside the gene matches: 5. This CDR3 comprises 13 residues. As DNA, the CDR3 is TGCGCCAGCAGCTCCGGACTAGCTGGCGAGCAGTACTTC. Translating gives CASSSGLAGEQYF.

The chain links TRBV10-3 to TRBJ1-2, with D possibly TRBD1 on 6 matching bases. The CDR3 totals 15 residues. Trimming removed 8 bases from V and 6 bases from J, with 22 bases in between. The germline V gene encodes CDR1 ENHRY and CDR2 SYGVKD. In nucleotides, the CDR3 is TGTGCCATCTCTCGGGGGACAAACCCAGGAGATGGCTACACCTTC. Encoded protein: CAISRGTNPGDGYTF.

This clonotype was recorded at least ten times. The chain employs TRBV29-1 and TRBJ2-3; 10 bases are a match to TRBD1. Trimming at V came to 0 bases and at J to 4 bases, leaving 7 bases not matched to a gene. The CDR3 length is 16 residues. The germline gives CDR1 SQVTM, CDR2 ANQGSEA. CDR3 DNA sequence: TGCAGCGTTGAAGATTTGGGGACAGGGGTGGCAGATACGCAGTATTTT. Protein sequence: CSVEDLGTGVADTQYF.

The CDR3 DNA is TGTGCCAGCAGCCCTAGTGGGGGGGGATATAGCAATCAGCCCCAGCATTTT. Translation gives CASSPSGGGYSNQPQHF. The chain couples TRBV12-3 or TRBV12-4 to TRBJ1-5; D possibly corresponds to TRBD1 (5 bases). This CDR3 is 17 amino acids long. The V end lost 6 bases, the J end lost 0 bases, and 18 bases lay between the germline ends.

This clonotype was seen ten or more times. The rearrangement uses TRBV2 and TRBJ2-1; tentatively, D is TRBD2 (6 bases). V gave up 6 bases and J gave up 4 bases, with 13 bases separating them. CDR1 is SNHLY and CDR2 is FYNNEI in the germline V gene. This CDR3 has 14 amino acids. CDR3 nucleotide sequence: TGTGCCAGCAGCGGGGGTATAGGGTACAATGAGCAGTTCTTC. Translation gives CASSGGIGYNEQFF.

This chain joins TRBV6-6 and TRBJ1-5; D gene uncertain. Between the trimmed V and J ends, which lost 0 bases and 7 bases, there was a span of 7 bases. The germline CDR1 and CDR2 sequences are MNHNY and SVGAGI (reference sequence). The CDR3 has 13 amino acids. CDR3 protein: CASSYSWSQPQHF. CDR3 DNA sequence: TGTGCCAGCAGTTACTCCTGGTCACAGCCCCAGCATTTT.

The J gene is TRBJ2-1, the V gene TRBV5-1, with 16 bases matching TRBD2. This CDR3 is built from 19 residues. V was pared by 4 bases and J by 4 bases, with 11 bases of the junction left unmatched. Germline V lookup: CDR1 SGHRS, CDR2 YFSETQ. Here the CDR3 reads CASSAMGGLAGGQYNEQFF. The CDR3 bases are TGCGCCAGCAGCGCAATGGGGGGACTAGCGGGGGGGCAGTACAATGAGCAGTTCTTC.

This clonotype was detected ten times or more. The chain employs TRBV11-2 and TRBJ2-5; TRBD1 agrees at 10 bases. The J segment lost 4 bases and the V segment lost 1 base, leaving 9 bases of the junction unmatched. Germline CDR1 is SGHAT and CDR2 is FQNNGV. The CDR3 runs 17 residues. CDR3 in DNA: TGTGCCAGCAGCTTAGGCGGATTGGGACAGGGGAGAGAGACCCAGTACTTC. It encodes CASSLGGLGQGRETQYF.

The chain's CDR3 is CASSLTGFNEQYF. The CDR3 DNA reads as TGTGCCAGCTCACTTACAGGGTTCAACGAGCAGTACTTC. The chain couples TRBV18 to TRBJ2-7; a weak D match, TRBD1 (6 bases). The CDR3 is 13 amino acids. Trimming took off 4 bases at V and 5 bases at J, with 12 bases between the two ends. Germline V gene lookup returns CDR1 KGHSH and CDR2 LQKENI.

This clonotype came up a few times. The rearrangement joins TRBV15 to TRBJ1-2; D possibly corresponds to TRBD1 (5 bases). V dropped 0 bases and J dropped 2 bases, with 10 bases sitting between them. Germline lookup yields CDR1 LNHNV and CDR2 YYDKDF (reference sequence). The CDR3 is 15 amino acids. CDR3 sequence: CATSRDMGGNYGYTF. For the CDR3, the DNA is TGTGCCACCAGCAGAGATATGGGGGGGAACTATGGCTACACCTTC.

Many counts were recorded for this clonotype. The chain uses TRBV20-1 and TRBJ2-1, with a possible D match to TRBD2 (6 bases). Trimming removed 0 bases at V and 0 bases at J, with 15 bases between. The germline gives CDR1 DFQATT, CDR2 SNEGSKA (reference sequence). The CDR3 is 17 residues long. The CDR3 here is CSARDLGGDSSYNEQFF. For the CDR3, the DNA is TGCAGTGCTAGAGATCTTGGCGGGGATAGCTCCTACAATGAGCAGTTCTTC.

This clonotype was seen at least ten times. The rearrangement links TRBV12-3 or TRBV12-4 to TRBJ2-5; TRBD2 is a possible D gene (6 bases). V was shortened by 6 bases and J by 5 bases, with 13 bases between the two germline ends. This CDR3 region has 13 residues. CDR3 sequence (DNA): TGTGCCAGCAGCTTGGGAGGAGGGGAGACCCAGTACTTC. Translating it yields CASSLGGGETQYF.

This clonotype was seen ten or more times. The V gene is TRBV10-3, the J gene TRBJ1-5; D remains ambiguous. Germline CDR1 is ENHRY and CDR2 is SYGVKD. The V gene lost 0 bases and the J gene lost 6 bases, with 12 bases spanning the gap. This CDR3 is built from 15 residues. The CDR3: CAISESGRAGQPQHF. As DNA, the CDR3 is TGTGCCATCAGTGAGTCGGGAAGGGCCGGTCAGCCCCAGCATTTT.